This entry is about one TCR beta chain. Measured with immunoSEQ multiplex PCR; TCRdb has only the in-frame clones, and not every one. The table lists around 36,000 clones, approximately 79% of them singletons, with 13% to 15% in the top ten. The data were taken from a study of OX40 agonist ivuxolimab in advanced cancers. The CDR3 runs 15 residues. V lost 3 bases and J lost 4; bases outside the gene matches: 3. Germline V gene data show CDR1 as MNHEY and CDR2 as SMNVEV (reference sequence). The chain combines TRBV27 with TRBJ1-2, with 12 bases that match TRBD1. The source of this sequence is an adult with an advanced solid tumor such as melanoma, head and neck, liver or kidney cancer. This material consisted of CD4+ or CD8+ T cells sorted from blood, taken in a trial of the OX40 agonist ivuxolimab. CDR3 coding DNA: TGTGCCAGCAGTTTTGGGACAGGGGGCCTCTATGGCTACACCTTC. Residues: CASSFGTGGLYGYTF.